The 11 T cell receptor beta chains in this list originate from one sample, sequenced in a study of T cell responses to AZD1222 COVID-19 vaccine. Assay used: immunoSEQ multiplex PCR; TCRdb lists only in-frame clones, some missing. The table records about 150,000 clones, 88% of them present only once. The source was peripheral blood, collected on day 0 of AZD1222 vaccination. These receptors came from an adult in good health.

CDR3 in amino acids: CASRQTSGGVSGELFF. The CDR3 DNA reads TGTGCCAGCAGACAAACTAGCGGGGGAGTGTCCGGGGAGCTGTTTTTT. The chain recombines TRBV3-1 (or the pseudogene TRBV3-2) with TRBJ2-2; 11 nucleotides agree with TRBD2. The V gene end was trimmed by 6 bases and the J gene end by 6 bases; junction bases not matched to a gene: 9. The V gene's germline CDR1 is LGHDT and CDR2 YNNKEL (reference sequence). The CDR3 is 16 residues long.

The chain couples TRBV27 to TRBJ2-3; D might be TRBD2 (5 bases). V gave up 9 bases and J gave up 2 bases, with 15 bases separating them. This CDR3 comprises 14 residues. Per germline, CDR1 MNHEY and CDR2 SMNVEV (reference sequence). The CDR3 DNA reads as TGTGCCAGTGGTATCCGACTATACACAGATACGCAGTATTTT. Its translation: CASGIRLYTDTQYF.

The CDR3: CASSYHNEQFF. The CDR3 coding sequence is TGTGCCAGCAGCTACCACAATGAGCAGTTCTTC. V usage is TRBV11-2 and J usage is TRBJ2-1; D gene ambiguous. In germline, CDR1 is SGHAT, CDR2 FQNNGV. V was shortened by 4 bases and J by 5 bases, with 3 bases between the two germline ends. The CDR3 extends over 11 amino acids.

The V gene is TRBV19, the J gene TRBJ1-4, with 7 bases lining up with TRBD1. This CDR3 is 14 amino acids long. Germline V gene sequence: CDR1 LNHDA, CDR2 SQIVND (reference sequence). Unmatched junction bases numbered 1, after V lost 6 bases and J lost 0 bases. CDR3 bases: TGTGCCAGTAGCCAGGGGGCAACTAATGAAAAACTGTTTTTT. The encoded protein is CASSQGATNEKLFF. Using reference TRBV19 and TRBJ1-4 for the parts outside the CDR3, the full variable domain is DGGITQSPKYLFRKEGQNVTLSCEQNLNHDAMYWYRQDPGQGLRLIYYSQIVNDFQKGDIAEGYSVSREKKESFPLTVTSAQKNPTAFYLCASSQGATNEKLFFGSGTQLSVL.

The V call is TRBV3-1 (or the pseudogene TRBV3-2), the J call TRBJ2-7; D possibly uses TRBD1 or TRBD2 (5 bases each). The germline gives CDR1 LGHDT, CDR2 YNNKEL (reference sequence). V dropped 1 base and J dropped 0 bases, with 13 bases sitting between them. CDR3 length: 16 residues. The DNA for the CDR3 is TGTGCCAGCAGCCAAGGGTTTGGGACCCACTCCTACGAGCAGTACTTC. Translation: CASSQGFGTHSYEQYF.

This chain connects TRBV3-1 (or the pseudogene TRBV3-2) to TRBJ2-2; TRBD2 matches 15 bases. CDR1 LGHDT and CDR2 YNNKEL come from the germline V gene (reference sequence). This CDR3 spans 18 amino acids. V dropped 4 bases and J dropped 4; count of bases not matched to a gene: 7. CDR3 residues: CASSLEGLAGGGTGELFF. CDR3 nucleotides: TGTGCCAGCAGCCTAGAGGGACTAGCGGGGGGTGGCACCGGGGAGCTGTTTTTT.

The chain combines TRBV5-1 with TRBJ1-6; D is ambiguous. The CDR3 has 14 amino acids. Germline-derived CDR1 and CDR2 are SGHRS and YFSETQ. V was cut by 4 bases and J by 8 bases, with 13 bases left in between. The CDR3 reads CASSRGQEDSPLHF. CDR3 coding DNA: TGCGCCAGCAGCCGAGGGCAGGAGGATTCACCCCTCCACTTT.

The genes are TRBV5-6 and TRBJ1-6; tentatively, D is TRBD1 (5 bases). The V end lost 5 bases, the J end lost 9 bases, and 18 bases lay between the germline ends. Germline values: CDR1 SGHDT, CDR2 YYEEEE. The CDR3 contains 15 residues. As DNA, the CDR3 is TGTGCCAGCAGGCAAGCGGCAGGGCCGGGTTCACCCCTCCACTTT. It encodes CASRQAAGPGSPLHF.

V gene TRBV7-8 combines with J gene TRBJ1-4, with 12 bases aligning to TRBD1. Losses at the gene ends were 5 bases for V and 7 bases for J; bases not matched to a gene: 11. In germline, CDR1 is SGHVS, CDR2 FQNEAQ. The CDR3 sequence is 17 residues long. The DNA of the CDR3 is TGTGCCAGCAGCCGAGCCGGGACAGGGGGCCGTAGTGAAAAACTGTTTTTT. Translated, it gives CASSRAGTGGRSEKLFF.

This clone was counted only a few times. V gene TRBV5-1 combines with J gene TRBJ1-1, with 8 bases aligning to TRBD1. Germline CDR1 is SGHRS and CDR2 is YFSETQ. Germline trimming cut 4 bases from V and 7 bases from J; bases unmatched to any gene: 9. This CDR3 has 14 residues. The CDR3: CASSVWGQVYEAFF. The CDR3 DNA sequence: TGCGCCAGCAGCGTGTGGGGACAGGTATATGAAGCTTTCTTT.

This sequence joins TRBV6-1 and TRBJ1-5, with D unresolved. Trimming pared 3 bases from V and 9 bases from J, leaving 9 bases between. The CDR3 totals 12 residues. Germline-derived CDR1 and CDR2 are MNHNS and SASEGT. The CDR3 DNA is TGTGCCAGCAGTGATCATGGGAGGCCCCAGCATTTT. The encoded protein is CASSDHGRPQHF.